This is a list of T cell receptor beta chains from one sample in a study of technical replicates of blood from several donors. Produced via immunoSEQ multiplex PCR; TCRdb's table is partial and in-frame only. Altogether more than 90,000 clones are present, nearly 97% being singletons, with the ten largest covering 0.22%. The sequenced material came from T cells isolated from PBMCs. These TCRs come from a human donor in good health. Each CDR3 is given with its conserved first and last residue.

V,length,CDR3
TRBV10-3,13,CAISRLNTGELFF
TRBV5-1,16,CASSTRGLALYSEQFF
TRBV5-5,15,CATATGSSYNSPLHF
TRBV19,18,CASSMSPGGVKNQETQYF
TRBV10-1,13,CASKGAPNYGYTF
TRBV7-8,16,CASSFTGVPLNTEAFF
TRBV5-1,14,CASSLQALDTEAFF
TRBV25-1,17,CASSELGSRRSGETQYF
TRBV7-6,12,CASSLLGGEQYF
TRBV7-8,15,CASSLSGTSHNEQFF
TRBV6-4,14,CASGDGDSTDTQYF
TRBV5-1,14,CASSFQGSQETQYF
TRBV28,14,CASSLLQGREKLFF
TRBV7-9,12,CASSAGWDTQYF
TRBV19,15,CASTAPGQGADTQYF
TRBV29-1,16,CSVQRTGGTAKNIQYF
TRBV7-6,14,CASSLSGAGYGYTF
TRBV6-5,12,CASSSRENTIYF
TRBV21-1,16,CASSKRDRAAATEAFF
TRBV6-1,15,CASSSRGQSNQPQHF
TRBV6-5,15,CASSYEGRGDEKLFF
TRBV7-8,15,CASRGTGDIYNEQFF